The 9 T cell receptor beta chains below come from one sample, sequenced in a study of cytomegalovirus exposure and HLA in healthy donors. PCR involved 60 Vbeta and 13 Jbeta primers. TCRdb's table, derived via immunoSEQ multiplex PCR, lists solely in-frame clones and lacks some. The sample records 110,000 to 150,000 clones, 60% to 80% being singletons. Source material: PBMCs. These receptors originate from a woman in her thirties in good health and CMV-seronegative.

The rearrangement links TRBV5-1 to TRBJ2-5; 10 nucleotides agree with TRBD2. This CDR3 is 14 amino acids long. Germline V lookup: CDR1 SGHRS, CDR2 YFSETQ. The J segment lost 5 bases and the V segment lost 3 bases, leaving 4 bases of the junction unmatched. This chain's CDR3 is CASSSGTSAETQYF. The CDR3, as DNA: TGCGCCAGCAGCTCCGGGACTAGCGCGGAGACCCAGTACTTC. Combining the CDR3 with reference TRBV5-1 and TRBJ2-5 gives the whole variable domain KAGVTQTPRYLIKTRGQQVTLSCSPISGHRSVSWYQQTPGQGLQFLFEYFSETQRNKGNFPGRFSGRQFSNSRSEMNVSTLELGDSALYLCASSSGTSAETQYFGPGTRLLVL.

This clone occurred a few times. This rearrangement joins TRBV5-6 to TRBJ1-2; D remains unclear. CDR3 length: 13 amino acids. CDR1 and CDR2 (germline): SGHDT, YYEEEE. V gave up 4 bases and J gave up 5 bases, with 12 bases separating them. CDR3 bases: TGTGCCAGCAGCCCCGGGATTAGGTATGGCTACACCTTC. Translating it yields CASSPGIRYGYTF.

The chain carries TRBV7-2 and TRBJ1-5; the match to TRBD1 covers 7 bases. The length of the CDR3 is 14 residues. The germline V gene has CDR1 SGHTA and CDR2 FQGNSA. Losses at the gene ends were 5 bases for V and 4 bases for J; bases not matched to a gene: 5. The CDR3 DNA follows: TGTGCCAGCAGCCCGGACAGGCAGAATCAGCCCCAGCATTTT. This gives the protein CASSPDRQNQPQHF.

This clone was found a few times. The CDR3 DNA follows: TGTGCCTGGAGTGTACGTGGGACAGGGAGGGCTTTCTTT. Residues: CAWSVRGTGRAFF. The J gene is TRBJ1-1, the V gene TRBV30; 9 bases are a match to TRBD1. The CDR3 contains 13 residues. The germline V gene has CDR1 GTSNPN and CDR2 SVGIG (reference sequence). V shed 0 bases and J 11 bases; nucleotides not matched to a gene: 7.

Notes on this clone: A read error likely explains this, since a far larger clone differs by one base. At the DNA level, this CDR3 is encoded by other sequences in the same sample as well. This chain joins TRBV5-1 and TRBJ1-2; tentative D call: TRBD1 (6 bases). V lost 4 bases to trimming and J lost 4 bases, with 14 bases between them. This CDR3 is built from 14 residues. CDR1 and CDR2 (germline): SGHRS, YFSETQ. CDR3 nucleotides: TGCGCCAGCAGCCACCTGGGACAAAGCTATGGCTACACCTTC. Its translation is CASSHLGQSYGYTF.

The V and J genes are TRBV7-2 and TRBJ1-6; 8 bases map to TRBD1. CDR1 is SGHTA and CDR2 is FQGNSA in the germline V gene. The CDR3 runs 14 residues. J lost 8 bases, V lost 5 bases, and 5 bases had no gene match. CDR3 bases: TGTGCCAGCAGCCCTGACAGGGGCTATTCACCCCTCCACTTT. Its protein product is CASSPDRGYSPLHF.

The chain is built from TRBV13 and TRBJ2-2; 12 positions agree with TRBD2. V was pared by 5 bases and J by 2 bases, with 6 bases of the junction left unmatched. The CDR3 loop spans 17 amino acids. The germline CDR1 and CDR2 sequences are PRHDT and FYEKMQ (reference sequence). The CDR3 coding sequence is TGTGCCAGCAGCCCGCGACTAGCGGGGGTCAACACCGGGGAGCTGTTTTTT. Protein product: CASSPRLAGVNTGELFF.

J is TRBJ1-5 and V is TRBV19; D possibly corresponds to TRBD1 (5 bases). Germline V CDR1 and CDR2: LNHDA, SQIVND (reference sequence). This CDR3 is built from 15 residues. Trimming stripped 6 bases from V and 0 bases from J, with 12 bases between. Here the CDR3 DNA reads TGTGCCAGTAGCCCCAGGGTGAATAGCAATCAGCCCCAGCATTTT. Translation gives CASSPRVNSNQPQHF.

Notes on this clone: One end of the junction does not line up with germline, which may come from a read error. This chain joins TRBV7-3 and TRBJ2-7; TRBD2 is a possible D gene (7 bases). This CDR3 has 15 amino acids. The germline V gene encodes CDR1 SGHTA and CDR2 FQGTGA. CDR3 amino acids: CASSRGGALSHEQYF. The CDR3 DNA follows: TGTGCCAGCAGCAGGGGGGGGGCGCTCTCCCACGAGCAGTACTTC.